This section outlines one T cell receptor beta chain sequence together with its context. Antigen: not known. The time point denotes: persistent/refractory GD, antithyroid drugs over 5 years with positive TRAb. Researchers made the TCR library from RNA that was extracted from PBMCs. The sample originates from a study of regulatory T cells in long-lasting Graves disease. On the study more broadly: Over-5-year antithyroid drug use with positive TSH receptor antibodies defined persistent Graves' disease in the study.

In germline, CDR1 is MNHNS, CDR2 SASEGT. This CDR3 is built from 15 residues. Trimming pared 11 bases from V and 3 bases from J, leaving 22 bases between. General observations from the study: Limited sample numbers may have lowered accuracy. With persistent disease, TRBV28, TRBJ1-2 and TRBJ2-5 were the favored segments.

Investigators prepared the TCR beta libraries by applying iRepertoire HTBI primers and Arm-PCR of CDR3 regions. MiXCR, run by TCRdb on the multiplex PCR reads, gives a single entry per CDR3 protein. The sample consists of 650,000 to 700,000 distinct CDR3 sequences, roughly 30% of them appearing once. This TCR came from a female donor with Graves disease. The V and J genes are TRBV6-1 and TRBJ1-2, with D perhaps matching TRBD1 (5 bases). The specimen comprised peripheral blood mononuclear cells (PBMCs), sampled when the disease was refractory, from a patient treated with antithyroid drugs. This chain's CDR3 is CAVRVGQGSDYGYTF. CDR3 DNA: TGTGCCGTTAGGGTGGGGCAGGGTAGCGACTATGGCTACACCTTC.